The next 29 T cell receptor beta chains were all read from a single sample in a study of cytomegalovirus exposure and HLA in healthy donors. PCR primers comprised 60 Vbeta and 13 Jbeta primers. Clones were sequenced by immunoSEQ multiplex PCR, and TCRdb holds only the in-frame ones, with some missing. The repertoire holds fewer than 250,000 clones, 65% to 80% seen once, with approximately 0.22% in the top ten. Sample: PBMCs. The source is a girl between 2 and 10 years old in good health and CMV-seronegative.

The J gene is TRBJ2-3, the V gene TRBV5-6; D gene unclear. Trimming took off 4 bases at V and 6 bases at J, with 12 bases between the two ends. This CDR3 comprises 13 residues. Germline V CDR1 and CDR2: SGHDT, YYEEEE. The CDR3 region is CASSLNLADTQYF. In nucleotides, the CDR3 is TGTGCCAGCAGCCTGAATCTGGCCGATACGCAGTATTTT.

This chain connects TRBV2 to TRBJ2-1; 8 nucleotides agree with TRBD2. Germline V CDR1 and CDR2: SNHLY, FYNNEI. The CDR3 contains 13 residues. V gave up 8 bases and J gave up 6 bases; unmatched junction bases: 6. The CDR3 here is CASGSGKGNEQFF. The CDR3 region has the DNA TGTGCCAGCGGTAGCGGGAAGGGCAATGAGCAGTTCTTC.

The chain is built from TRBV6-1 and TRBJ1-2; TRBD1 might be the D (6 bases). V lost 0 bases to trimming and J lost 2 bases, with 10 bases between them. The CDR3 covers 15 residues. Germline-derived CDR1 and CDR2 are MNHNS and SASEGT. The CDR3 is CASSEAHRENYGYTF. The CDR3 DNA reads as TGTGCCAGCAGTGAAGCGCACAGGGAGAACTATGGCTACACCTTC.

V gene TRBV11-2 combines with J gene TRBJ2-7; a weak D match, TRBD1 (6 bases). CDR1 is SGHAT and CDR2 is FQNNGV in the germline V gene. This CDR3 region has 14 residues. V lost 5 bases and J 0 bases, leaving 11 bases between the germline ends. CDR3 sequence: CASSETGSSYEQYF. The CDR3 coding sequence is TGTGCCAGCAGCGAGACAGGTAGCTCCTACGAGCAGTACTTC.

V usage is TRBV15 and J usage is TRBJ1-5, with D tentatively TRBD1 (5 bases). This CDR3 contains 16 residues. Per the germline V gene, CDR1 is LNHNV and CDR2 is YYDKDF (reference sequence). The V gene lost 6 bases and the J gene lost 4 bases, with 19 bases spanning the gap. CDR3 in amino acids: CATSKAGSKKNQPQHF. In nucleotides, the CDR3 is TGTGCCACCAGTAAGGCAGGGTCGAAAAAAAATCAGCCCCAGCATTTT.

This rearrangement joins TRBV30 to TRBJ2-7, with 8 bases aligning to TRBD2. The trim removed 0 bases at V and 3 bases at J, leaving 7 bases unmatched. This CDR3 is built from 15 residues. Germline V CDR1 and CDR2: GTSNPN, SVGIG (reference sequence). The CDR3 loop reads CAWSVPGTRSYEQYF. In DNA form, the CDR3 reads TGTGCCTGGAGTGTACCTGGGACTAGAAGCTACGAGCAGTACTTC.

This sequence joins TRBV15 and TRBJ2-3; no clear D gene. V was trimmed by 5 bases and J by 6 bases, leaving 12 bases between them. This CDR3 contains 13 residues. Germline CDR1 and CDR2: LNHNV and YYDKDF (reference sequence). CDR3 in amino acids: CATSVQPEDTQYF. The CDR3 DNA reads as TGTGCCACCAGCGTCCAACCGGAGGATACGCAGTATTTT. Full variable domain (missing parts from reference TRBV15 and TRBJ2-3): DAMVIQNPRYQVTQFGKPVTLSCSQTLNHNVMYWYQQKSSQAPKLLFHYYDKDFNNEADTPDNFQSRRPNTSFCFLDIRSPGLGDTAMYLCATSVQPEDTQYFGPGTRLTVL.

This clone was counted once. The chain is built from TRBV5-4 and TRBJ2-5; 13 bases map to TRBD2. CDR3 length equals 15 residues. The germline V gene has CDR1 SGHNT and CDR2 YYREEE (reference sequence). Unmatched junction bases numbered 8, after V lost 3 bases and J lost 9 bases. The CDR3 nucleotides read TGTGCCAGCAGCTCCAGACTAGCGGGAGGAACGCCCCAGTACTTC. This gives the protein CASSSRLAGGTPQYF.

As concerns this clone: The same CDR3 is also encoded by other DNA sequences in this sample. V and J are TRBV27 and TRBJ1-5, with TRBD1 as a possible D gene (5 bases). Trimming took off 3 bases at V and 1 base at J, with 7 bases between the two ends. Germline CDR1 and CDR2: MNHEY and SMNVEV (reference sequence). There are 14 residues in the CDR3. The CDR3 sequence: CASSFRGSNQPQHF. In DNA, the CDR3 is TGTGCCAGCAGTTTCCGGGGGAGCAATCAGCCCCAGCATTTT.

This clone was found a few times. The chain recombines TRBV18 with TRBJ2-7; TRBD2 might be the D (5 bases). V lost 3 bases to trimming and J lost 3 bases, with 12 bases between them. Germline CDR1 is KGHSH and CDR2 is LQKENI. This CDR3 contains 14 residues. The CDR3 protein is CASSPGASGYEQYF. CDR3 in DNA: TGTGCCAGCTCACCCGGAGCCAGCGGCTACGAGCAGTACTTC.

The chain combines TRBV27 with TRBJ1-1, with D hard to call. With 11 bases removed from V and 1 base from J, the gap between germline ends came to 8 bases. This CDR3 contains 11 residues. Germline V gene data show CDR1 as MNHEY and CDR2 as SMNVEV (reference sequence). CDR3 in amino acids: CAAWRNTEAFF. CDR3 bases: TGTGCCGCCTGGAGGAACACTGAAGCTTTCTTT.

The chain employs TRBV28 and TRBJ2-5; 11 bases line up with TRBD2. The CDR3 sequence is 16 residues long. J lost 4 bases, V lost 3 bases, and 7 bases had no gene match. CDR1 MDHEN and CDR2 SYDVKM come from the germline V gene. The CDR3 bases are TGTGCCAGCAGTTTTATTAGCGGGGGGGTGGGAGAGACCCAGTACTTC. Residues: CASSFISGGVGETQYF.

The rearrangement uses TRBV19 and TRBJ1-6; D is undetermined. This CDR3 spans 15 amino acids. The ends were cut back, 2 bases at V and 0 bases at J, with 5 bases in the middle. Germline CDR1 reads LNHDA; CDR2 reads SQIVND (reference sequence). The CDR3 loop is CASSIRASYNSPLHF. The CDR3 DNA reads TGTGCCAGTAGTATAAGAGCCTCCTATAATTCACCCCTCCACTTT.

This clone appeared a few times. The J gene is TRBJ1-2, the V gene TRBV6-4; D possibly corresponds to TRBD1 (6 bases). Trimming removed 10 bases at V and 4 bases at J, with 10 bases between. This CDR3 comprises 11 residues. CDR1 is MRHNA and CDR2 is SNTAGT in the germline V gene. The CDR3 is CATRDTYGYTF. The CDR3 DNA follows: TGTGCCACCCGGGACACCTATGGCTACACCTTC.

V is TRBV13 and J is TRBJ2-7; 8 positions agree with TRBD2. V shed 5 bases, J shed 2 bases, and the junction held 8 bases outside the gene matches. The CDR3 is 15 amino acids. The germline gives CDR1 PRHDT, CDR2 FYEKMQ (reference sequence). The CDR3 sequence is CASSPSTGGAYEQYF. Written as DNA, the CDR3 is TGTGCCAGCAGCCCCTCGACCGGGGGGGCCTACGAGCAGTACTTC. Full variable domain (remainder filled in from reference TRBV13 and TRBJ2-7): AAGVIQSPRHLIKEKRETATLKCYPIPRHDTVYWYQQGPGQDPQFLISFYEKMQSDKGSIPDRFSAQQFSDYHSELNMSSLELGDSALYFCASSPSTGGAYEQYFGPGTRLTVT.

This clone has just a few counts. The V and J genes are TRBV5-1 and TRBJ2-2, with a tentative D call TRBD1 (6 bases). The V gene's germline CDR1 is SGHRS and CDR2 YFSETQ. CDR3 size: 15 residues. V lost 7 bases and J lost 4, with 17 bases in between. CDR3 nucleotides: TGCGCCAGCCGACCTCAGGGGCAAGGCACCGGGGAGCTGTTTTTT. It translates to CASRPQGQGTGELFF.

The chain joins TRBV9 to TRBJ2-3; 9 bases agree with TRBD2. V shed 4 bases, J shed 10 bases, and the junction held 10 bases outside the gene matches. The CDR3 runs to 14 residues. Germline assignment: CDR1 SGDLS and CDR2 YYNGEE. The CDR3 DNA reads TGTGCCAGCAGCAAAGCGGGAGGCCGCGGAGCGCAGTATTTT. Its protein is CASSKAGGRGAQYF. Drawing the rest from reference TRBV9 and TRBJ2-3, the complete variable domain is DSGVTQTPKHLITATGQRVTLRCSPRSGDLSVYWYQQSLDQGLQFLIQYYNGEERAKGNILERFSAQQFPDLHSELNLSSLELGDSALYFCASSKAGGRGAQYFGPGTRLTVL.

In this sample, this clone turned up a few times. Relative to the germline gene, one junction end is altered; a read error may explain this. The chain joins TRBV7-9 to TRBJ1-3, with unresolved D. The CDR3 is 17 residues long. CDR1 SEHNR and CDR2 FQNEAQ come from the germline V gene (reference sequence). The CDR3, as DNA: TGTTCCAGCAGCCGACCGGCGTGGCGGGACTCTGGAAACACCATATATTTT. It encodes CSSSRPAWRDSGNTIYF.

This chain connects TRBV9 to TRBJ1-3, with D unclear. V was clipped by 1 base and J by 3 bases, with 5 bases between them. Germline values: CDR1 SGDLS, CDR2 YYNGEE. CDR3 length: 13 residues. The DNA for the CDR3 is TGTGCCAGCAGCGTAACTAGTGGAAACACCATATATTTT. This sequence encodes CASSVTSGNTIYF.

This chain links TRBV5-4 with TRBJ1-1; D might be TRBD1 (5 bases). The germline CDR1 and CDR2 sequences are SGHNT and YYREEE (reference sequence). This CDR3 has 13 amino acids. Trimming pared 3 bases from V and 7 bases from J, leaving 13 bases between. The CDR3 DNA reads as TGTGCCAGCAGCTACGACAGCCTACTTGAAGCTTTCTTT. The encoded protein is CASSYDSLLEAFF.

The chain links TRBV15 to TRBJ1-3; D is perhaps TRBD1 (6 bases). Germline-derived CDR1 and CDR2 are LNHNV and YYDKDF (reference sequence). The V end lost 0 bases, the J end lost 2 bases, and 11 bases lay between the germline ends. The CDR3 sequence is 16 residues long. This CDR3 is CATSRDRGGTGNTIYF. CDR3 coding DNA: TGTGCCACCAGCAGAGATCGGGGGGGCACTGGAAACACCATATATTTT.

This clone came up a few times. This rearrangement joins TRBV5-1 to TRBJ2-1; 13 bases line up with TRBD2. The germline V gene encodes CDR1 SGHRS and CDR2 YFSETQ. The trim removed 3 bases at V and 3 bases at J, leaving 6 bases unmatched. This CDR3 spans 17 amino acids. The CDR3 is CASSSRTSGSFYNEQFF. The CDR3 nucleotides are TGCGCCAGCAGCTCCCGGACTAGCGGGAGTTTCTACAATGAGCAGTTCTTC.

The genes are TRBV6-5 and TRBJ2-7; tentatively, D is TRBD1 (5 bases). Trimming shortened V by 2 bases and J by 2 bases, and 13 bases separated the two germline ends. The CDR3 consists of 15 residues. Germline V gives CDR1 MNHEY, CDR2 SVGAGI. This CDR3 reads CASSYLAQGPYEQYF. The CDR3 DNA is TGTGCCAGCAGTTACCTGGCCCAGGGCCCCTACGAGCAGTACTTC.

The chain employs TRBV4-2 and TRBJ2-1; 13 nucleotides match TRBD2. Germline CDR1 and CDR2: LGHNA and YNFKEQ. This CDR3 has 17 residues. V gave up 2 bases and J gave up 8 bases; unmatched junction bases: 9. The CDR3 bases are TGTGCCAGCAGCCAACGGACTAGCGGGAGTACTTTCGATGAGCAGTTCTTC. The encoded protein is CASSQRTSGSTFDEQFF.

The genes are TRBV27 and TRBJ2-1; 12 bases are shared with TRBD2. The length of the CDR3 is 14 residues. Germline V lookup: CDR1 MNHEY, CDR2 SMNVEV (reference sequence). V shed 1 base, J shed 10 bases, and the junction held 2 bases outside the gene matches. The CDR3 is CASSLLLAGGEQFF. The CDR3 DNA reads as TGTGCCAGCAGTTTATTGCTAGCGGGAGGGGAGCAGTTCTTC.

This chain joins TRBV5-6 and TRBJ1-6; D gene uncertain. The CDR3 totals 15 residues. Trimming shortened V by 4 bases and J by 10 bases, and 18 bases separated the two germline ends. Per germline, CDR1 SGHDT and CDR2 YYEEEE. The CDR3 DNA sequence: TGTGCCAGCAGCCGCCTCGAAGGCAGTAGCTCACCCCTCCACTTT. It specifies CASSRLEGSSSPLHF.

The rearrangement joins TRBV15 to TRBJ1-1; D ambiguous. CDR3 length equals 15 residues. Germline values: CDR1 LNHNV, CDR2 YYDKDF (reference sequence). V lost 1 base and J lost 0, with 9 bases in between. CDR3 nucleotide sequence: TGTGCCACCAGCAGAGGGGCCAGCTTGAACACTGAAGCTTTCTTT. Encoded protein: CATSRGASLNTEAFF.

Written as DNA, the CDR3 is TGTGCCACCAGCAGAGCCAGTAACATTCAGTACTTC. Amino acids: CATSRASNIQYF. The gene calls are TRBV15 and TRBJ2-4; D ambiguous. This CDR3 spans 12 amino acids. Germline CDR1 LNHNV, CDR2 YYDKDF (reference sequence). V was pared by 1 base and J by 7 bases, with 5 bases between.

The gene calls are TRBV5-4 and TRBJ2-2; D possibly corresponds to TRBD1 (6 bases). The length of the CDR3 is 18 residues. Deletions cut 4 bases from V and 4 bases from J, with 23 bases between. The germline V gene encodes CDR1 SGHNT and CDR2 YYREEE (reference sequence). Here the CDR3 reads CASSQFPSQGRITGELFF. The CDR3 DNA follows: TGTGCCAGCAGCCAGTTCCCCTCACAGGGAAGGATCACCGGGGAGCTGTTTTTT.